What follows are 27 T cell receptor beta chains derived from one specimen sequenced in a study of T cells in Graves' hyperthyroidism and ophthalmopathy. TCR beta CDR3 sequences were amplified from RNA transcripts. The HTBI primer set served for first-round RT-PCR of the TCR CDR3. TCRdb reanalysed the multiplex PCR reads using MiXCR and keeps one entry per CDR3 protein. The data hold 300,000 to 450,000 distinct CDR3 sequences, with 13% observed a single time. Material for sequencing was blood. The receptors shown here come from a woman under 30 with Graves' hyperthyroidism.

This clonotype was seen at least ten times. The gene calls are TRBV6-1 and TRBJ1-4, with 8 nucleotides matching TRBD1. This CDR3 spans 15 amino acids. Trimming took 3 bases from V and 9 from J; bases not matched to a gene: 9. Germline CDR1 reads MNHNS; CDR2 reads SASEGT. The CDR3 protein is CASSDATGVMQKLFF. DNA of the CDR3: TGTGCCAGCAGTGATGCGACAGGGGTGATGCAAAAACTGTTTTTT.

This clonotype was seen many times. The chain recombines TRBV7-9 with TRBJ2-3; 9 nucleotides line up with TRBD1. The CDR3 loop spans 14 amino acids. The germline V gene encodes CDR1 SEHNR and CDR2 FQNEAQ (reference sequence). V lost 3 bases to trimming and J lost 4 bases; unmatched junction nucleotides: 2. In DNA, the CDR3 is TGTGCCAGCAGCTTCGGACAGGGGTCAGATACGCAGTATTTT. This translates into CASSFGQGSDTQYF.

At least ten counts were recorded for this clonotype. The CDR3 is CASKGQGVPEAFF. The CDR3 DNA is TGTGCCAGCAAGGGACAGGGGGTTCCTGAAGCTTTCTTT. The V gene is TRBV28, the J gene TRBJ1-1; 11 bases are a match to TRBD1. The junction had 4 bases not matched to a gene; V was cut back by 7 bases and J by 6 bases. The CDR3 has 13 residues. Per germline, CDR1 MDHEN and CDR2 SYDVKM.

This clonotype was found many times. CDR3 bases: TGTGCCAGCAGCTACGGGACAGGCTATGGCTACACCTTC. It codes for CASSYGTGYGYTF. V and J are TRBV28 and TRBJ1-2; TRBD1 matches 8 bases. Trimming at V came to 6 bases and at J to 4 bases, leaving 4 bases not matched to a gene. Germline CDR1 reads MDHEN; CDR2 reads SYDVKM. The CDR3 runs 13 residues.

The sample holds many counts of this clonotype. The CDR3 loop reads CASRYGTSGRYEQYF. CDR3 bases: TGTGCCAGCCGTTACGGAACTAGCGGGAGATACGAGCAGTACTTC. This sequence joins TRBV28 and TRBJ2-7; TRBD2 matches at 11 bases. Germline V lookup: CDR1 MDHEN, CDR2 SYDVKM. CDR3 size: 15 residues. The junction had 10 bases not matched to a gene; V was cut back by 8 bases and J by 4 bases.

This clonotype was detected only once. The V gene is TRBV29-1, the J gene TRBJ2-5; TRBD2 might be the D (5 bases). The length of the CDR3 is 14 residues. The V gene lost 8 bases and the J gene lost 7 bases, with 23 bases spanning the gap. Germline loops: CDR1 SQVTM, CDR2 ANQGSEA. The chain's CDR3 is CSSDPLLTRGTQYF. The CDR3 region has the DNA TGCAGCTCCGACCCCCTCCTGACTCGGGGGACCCAGTACTTC.

The chain employs TRBV6-9 and TRBJ2-2; D call uncertain. This CDR3 is 16 amino acids long. V was cut by 3 bases and J by 0 bases, with 11 bases left in between. The V gene's germline CDR1 is MNHGY and CDR2 SVAAGI. CDR3 loop: CASSYPLTANTGELFF. For the CDR3, the DNA is TGTGCCAGCAGTTACCCCTTAACGGCGAACACCGGGGAGCTGTTTTTT.

This clonotype was seen more than once but under ten times. V and J are TRBV20-1 and TRBJ2-1; D is perhaps TRBD1 (6 bases). Trimming cost V 8 bases and J 3 bases, with 17 bases left between them. Germline V CDR1 and CDR2: DFQATT, SNEGSKA (reference sequence). The CDR3 consists of 14 residues. The CDR3 is CSRLTRQDYNEQFF. CDR3 sequence (DNA): TGCAGTCGCCTGACCCGACAGGACTACAATGAGCAGTTCTTC.

In this sample, this clonotype turned up many times. The chain carries TRBV20-1 and TRBJ2-5; 11 bases are shared with TRBD1. This CDR3 region has 14 residues. J lost 5 bases, V lost 6 bases, and 8 bases had no gene match. The germline V gene has CDR1 DFQATT and CDR2 SNEGSKA (reference sequence). CDR3: CSAPRTGGFETQYF. The CDR3 coding sequence is TGCAGTGCCCCACGGACAGGGGGCTTCGAGACCCAGTACTTC.

The chain carries TRBV6-1 and TRBJ2-7, with 10 bases aligning to TRBD1. The germline V gene has CDR1 MNHNS and CDR2 SASEGT. The CDR3 consists of 15 residues. J lost 2 bases, V lost 3 bases, and 4 bases had no gene match. CDR3 in amino acids: CASSDRDRGPYEQYF. Written as DNA, the CDR3 is TGTGCCAGCAGTGACCGGGACAGGGGCCCCTACGAGCAGTACTTC.

The table lists this clonotype with many counts. The V gene is TRBV6-1, the J gene TRBJ1-3; maybe TRBD1 (5 bases). This CDR3 comprises 16 residues. V was cut by 5 bases and J by 0 bases, with 14 bases left in between. Germline-derived CDR1 and CDR2 are MNHNS and SASEGT. The CDR3 DNA sequence: TGTGCCAGCAGTCGGGTGGGGCCTACCTCTGGAAACACCATATATTTT. Its protein product is CASSRVGPTSGNTIYF.

The rearrangement uses TRBV9 and TRBJ2-5; a weak D match, TRBD2 (6 bases). Germline CDR1 and CDR2: SGDLS and YYNGEE. With 5 bases removed from V and 4 bases from J, the gap between germline ends came to 18 bases. This CDR3 has 15 residues. The chain's CDR3 is CASSRGLTSAETQYF. The CDR3 DNA follows: TGTGCCAGCAGTCGGGGACTCACAAGCGCAGAGACCCAGTACTTC.

This clonotype was found many times. The chain employs TRBV20-1 and TRBJ2-1; D not certain. Looked up from germline, CDR1 is DFQATT and CDR2 is SNEGSKA (reference sequence). This CDR3 is 12 amino acids long. With 2 bases removed from V and 3 bases from J, the gap between germline ends came to 5 bases. In nucleotides, the CDR3 is TGCAGTGCTAGACAAGACTACAATGAGCAGTTCTTC. Translating it yields CSARQDYNEQFF.

In this sample, this clonotype turned up many times. V usage is TRBV5-5 and J usage is TRBJ1-5; D call uncertain. The CDR3 is 13 amino acids. CDR1 is SGHKS and CDR2 is YYEKEE in the germline V gene (reference sequence). The germline V and J ends were trimmed by 4 bases and 3 bases, with 8 bases remaining between them. In DNA form, the CDR3 reads TGTGCCAGCAGCCCCTGGACCAATCAGCCCCAGCATTTT. As protein: CASSPWTNQPQHF. Looking up the rest from reference TRBV5-5 and TRBJ1-5 gives the full variable domain: DAGVTQSPTHLIKTRGQQVTLRCSPISGHKSVSWYQQVLGQGPQFIFQYYEKEERGRGNFPDRFSARQFPNYSSELNVNALLLGDSALYLCASSPWTNQPQHFGDGTRLSIL.

This chain uses TRBV4-3 with TRBJ2-3; 12 positions agree with TRBD2. This CDR3 is built from 14 residues. Germline values: CDR1 LGHNA, CDR2 YSLEER. J gave up 11 bases and V 3 bases, and 6 bases lay outside the gene matches. The DNA of the CDR3 is TGCGCCAGCAGCCAGGTGACTAGCGGGAGTTGGCAGTATTTT. Encoded protein: CASSQVTSGSWQYF.

This clonotype was counted at least ten times. The CDR3 spells CATSDLGSLTDTQYF. CDR3 coding DNA: TGTGCCACCAGTGATTTGGGCAGCCTCACAGATACGCAGTATTTT. This chain links TRBV24-1 with TRBJ2-3, with unresolved D. The CDR3 is 15 residues long. CDR1 is KGHDR and CDR2 is SFDVKD in the germline V gene. Trimming removed 0 bases at V and 2 bases at J, with 8 bases between.

This clonotype has ten or more counts. The rearrangement links TRBV18 to TRBJ2-7; 8 bases are a match to TRBD1. Germline CDR1 reads KGHSH; CDR2 reads LQKENI. The CDR3 extends over 14 amino acids. V was pared by 4 bases and J by 5 bases, with 7 bases of the junction left unmatched. The CDR3 loop is CASSRQGAVDEQYF. DNA for the CDR3: TGTGCCAGCTCACGGCAGGGGGCTGTCGACGAGCAGTACTTC. Filled out from reference TRBV18 and TRBJ2-7, the complete variable domain reads NAGVMQNPRHLVRRRGQEARLRCSPMKGHSHVYWYRQLPEEGLKFMVYLQKENIIDESGMPKERFSAEFPKEGPSILRIQQVVRGDSAAYFCASSRQGAVDEQYFGPGTRLTVT.

This clonotype has a handful of counts. One base away lies a much larger clone, so this may be a sequencing read error. This chain uses TRBV12-3 or TRBV12-4 with TRBJ1-3; D is unclear. This CDR3 is built from 13 residues. The CDR3 region has the DNA TGTGCCAGCGTGTATTTCTCTGGAAACACCATATGTTTT. This translates into CASVYFSGNTICF.

In its sample, this clonotype was seen many times. The V gene is TRBV19, the J gene TRBJ1-1; D not resolved. In germline, CDR1 is LNHDA, CDR2 SQIVND (reference sequence). V was pared by 5 bases and J by 0 bases, with 4 bases between. CDR3 length: 12 amino acids. As DNA, the CDR3 is TGTGCCAGTAGTCAGATGAACACTGAAGCTTTCTTT. Its protein is CASSQMNTEAFF.

In its sample, this clonotype was seen many times. The rearrangement joins TRBV18 to TRBJ2-3; unclear D gene. The CDR3 contains 12 residues. Deletions cut 4 bases from V and 0 bases from J, with 2 bases between. The germline gives CDR1 KGHSH, CDR2 LQKENI. The CDR3 sequence: CASSHSTDTQYF. CDR3 nucleotides: TGTGCCAGCTCACACAGCACAGATACGCAGTATTTT.

This clonotype was observed a handful of times. The chain recombines TRBV11-1 with TRBJ1-1, with TRBD1 identical over 8 bases. Trimming cost V 5 bases and J 5 bases; bases outside gene matches: 10. This CDR3 has 15 amino acids. Germline-derived CDR1 and CDR2 are SGHAT and FQDESV (reference sequence). This CDR3 is CASSLSTGAGTEAFF. The DNA for the CDR3 is TGTGCCAGCAGCCTATCGACAGGGGCAGGGACTGAAGCTTTCTTT.

This chain joins TRBV14 and TRBJ1-1, with D unclear. Germline CDR1 and CDR2: SGHDN and FVKESK. The V end was cut by 0 bases, the J end by 0 bases, with 17 bases between. This CDR3 comprises 18 residues. This chain's CDR3 is CASSQDKGLLGLNTEAFF. The CDR3 bases are TGTGCCAGCAGCCAAGATAAGGGATTACTGGGCTTGAACACTGAAGCTTTCTTT.

The chain is built from TRBV13 and TRBJ2-7; D unresolved. The CDR3 covers 12 residues. Per germline, CDR1 PRHDT and CDR2 FYEKMQ (reference sequence). The germline V and J ends were trimmed by 4 bases and 7 bases, with 11 bases remaining between them. This CDR3 reads CASSSGPREQYF. CDR3 coding DNA: TGTGCCAGCAGCTCCGGACCTAGGGAGCAGTACTTC.

In regard to this clonotype: This may arise from a read error, as a much more abundant clone is one base away. CDR3: CASSLDSQLGNAIYF. In DNA, the CDR3 is TGTGCCAGCAGTTTAGACAGCCAACTGGGGAACGCCATATATTTT. V gene TRBV12-3 or TRBV12-4 combines with J gene TRBJ1-3, with no clear D. The ends were cut back, 1 base at V and 11 bases at J, with 18 bases in the middle. The CDR3 extends over 15 amino acids.

This clonotype was recorded many times. The V and J genes are TRBV20-1 and TRBJ1-1, with 7 bases lining up with TRBD1. The J segment lost 11 bases and the V segment lost 3 bases, leaving 6 bases of the junction unmatched. The CDR3 covers 11 residues. CDR1 and CDR2 from the germline V gene are DFQATT and SNEGSKA (reference sequence). CDR3 nucleotide sequence: TGCAGTGCTAGGTTAAACAGGGGTGCTTTCTTT. Protein product: CSARLNRGAFF.

This clonotype was detected many times. V gene TRBV20-1 combines with J gene TRBJ2-7; D may be TRBD2 (7 bases). The germline gives CDR1 DFQATT, CDR2 SNEGSKA (reference sequence). V gave up 0 bases and J gave up 4 bases, with 19 bases separating them. This CDR3 has 16 amino acids. The CDR3 reads CSARDQSRGRAYEQYF. Written as DNA, the CDR3 is TGCAGTGCTAGAGATCAGTCGCGGGGGCGGGCGTACGAGCAGTACTTC.

This clonotype appeared a few times. The chain combines TRBV12-3 or TRBV12-4 with TRBJ2-7, with 8 bases identical to TRBD2. The CDR3 is 15 residues long. With 3 bases clipped from V and 5 bases from J, the junction kept 9 bases outside the gene matches. The CDR3 nucleotides are TGTGCCAGCAGTTTTTTTACTAGCGGTTCCGACGAGCAGTACTTC. This encodes CASSFFTSGSDEQYF.